This is a list of T cell receptor beta chains from one sample in a study of chemoradiotherapy in HPV16-positive cancers. TCRdb's table, derived via immunoSEQ multiplex PCR, lists solely in-frame clones and lacks some. The sample shows more than 30,000 clones, about 89% of them seen only once. The sample consisted of blood, taken from a patient who underwent chemoradiotherapy. The receptors come from a human donor with HPV-associated anogenital cancer. Each CDR3 is given with its conserved first and last residue. D genes are given only for firm matches. Clone size is shown for a subset of rows, as once, few, many or a class of expanded clone.

D gene,J gene,clone size,V gene,CDR3 DNA,CDR3 protein
TRBD1,TRBJ2-5,NA,TRBV5-1,TGCGCCAGCAGCACGACAGGGGGAGGCGAGACCCAGTACTTC,CASSTTGGGETQYF
TRBD2,TRBJ2-3,NA,TRBV7-3,TGTGCCAGCAGCCTTAGCGGGACCACAGATACGCAGTATTTT,CASSLSGTTDTQYF
TRBD1,TRBJ1-1,NA,TRBV19,TGTGCCAGTAGTCCCCGGACAGGGGGCGGGGTCACTGAAGCTTTCTTT,CASSPRTGGGVTEAFF
TRBD1,TRBJ1-6,NA,TRBV28,TGTGCCAGCAGCTACGGAGGGGGCAATTCACCCCTCCACTTT,CASSYGGGNSPLHF
NA,TRBJ2-1,NA,TRBV30,TGTGCCTGGGCTGGGGCTGCCAATACGGAGGATGAGCAGTTCTTC,CAWAGAANTEDEQFF
NA,TRBJ2-1,once,TRBV4-1,TGCGCCAGCAGCCAAGCCAGGGGCCCCTACAATGAGCAGTTCTTC,CASSQARGPYNEQFF
NA,TRBJ2-1,NA,TRBV10-3,TGTGCCATCAGTGGTCTGGGACTGCAAAATGAGCAGTTCTTC,CAISGLGLQNEQFF
NA,TRBJ1-1,NA,TRBV6-5,TGTGCCAGCAGTTATACAGCGGGCACTGAAGCTTTCTTT,CASSYTAGTEAFF
NA,TRBJ2-1,NA,TRBV5-1,TGCGCCAGCAGCTTGGTACCGGACCACTCCTACAATGAGCAGTTCTTC,CASSLVPDHSYNEQFF
TRBD1,TRBJ1-5,NA,TRBV25-1,TGTGCCAGCAGTCCCACCGGGACGACAGGGCAGCCCCAGCATTTT,CASSPTGTTGQPQHF
TRBD2,TRBJ2-7,NA,TRBV15,TGTGCCACCAGCAGCGGGTCTAGCGGGGGACGCTCCTACGAGCAGTACTTC,CATSSGSSGGRSYEQYF
NA,TRBJ2-7,NA,TRBV5-6,TGTGCCAGCAGCTTAGGGCAGCGGAGCTCCTACGAGCAGTACTTC,CASSLGQRSSYEQYF
NA,TRBJ1-1,NA,TRBV7-8,TGTGCCAGCAGCTTAGCGGCGGTGAATATGAACACTGAAGCTTTCTTT,CASSLAAVNMNTEAFF
NA,TRBJ2-1,NA,TRBV5-1,TGCGCCAGCAGCTTGGATCGGGGTGAGCAGTTCTTC,CASSLDRGEQFF
TRBD2,TRBJ2-5,NA,TRBV7-8,TGTGCCAGCAGTCCGATAACTAGCGCCCAAGAGACCCAGTACTTC,CASSPITSAQETQYF
TRBD1,TRBJ2-5,once,TRBV5-4,TGTGCCAGCAGTTATACAGGGGGCGGAGAGACCCAGTACTTC,CASSYTGGGETQYF
NA,TRBJ1-4,NA,TRBV6-6,TGTGCCAGCAGTTACGCGGTTAGCCGAGAAAAACTGTTTTTT,CASSYAVSREKLFF
NA,TRBJ2-1,NA,TRBV7-2,TGTGCCAGCAGGAGGGGGGGGCTCGGCGATGAGCAGTTCTTC,CASRRGGLGDEQFF
TRBD2,TRBJ2-1,few,TRBV29-1,TGCAGCGTTCGAACCGGACTAGCGGGAGGGTATGAGCAGTTCTTC,CSVRTGLAGGYEQFF
TRBD2,TRBJ2-1,NA,TRBV7-8,TGTGCCAGCAGCTTAAGACTAGCGGGAGTAGTTGAGCAGTTCTTC,CASSLRLAGVVEQFF
NA,TRBJ2-2,NA,TRBV18,TGTGCCAGCTCACCGTCGACAGGAGGAACCGGGGAGCTGTTTTTT,CASSPSTGGTGELFF
TRBD2,TRBJ2-7,NA,TRBV9,TGTGCCAGCAGCGCCACTAGCGGGAGCACCTACGAGCAGTACTTC,CASSATSGSTYEQYF
NA,TRBJ2-2,NA,TRBV15,TGTGCCACCAGCAGCCGAGGGGGGCCGAAAGGGGAGCTGTTTTTT,CATSSRGGPKGELFF
TRBD2,TRBJ2-5,NA,TRBV14,TGTGCCAGCAGCCGTACCGGGACTATACAAGAGACCCAGTACTTC,CASSRTGTIQETQYF
NA,TRBJ1-1,NA,TRBV7-2,TGTGCCAGCAGCCTAGAGGGGCGAGCTTTCTTT,CASSLEGRAFF
TRBD2,TRBJ2-4,NA,TRBV29-1,TGCAGCGTTGATGGGACTAGCGGGGCAAAAAACATTCAGTACTTC,CSVDGTSGAKNIQYF
NA,TRBJ1-1,NA,TRBV30,TGTGCCTGGAGTGGCAAAAAAACTTTCTTT,CAWSGKKTFF
TRBD1,TRBJ2-1,once,TRBV2,TGTGCCAGCAGCGACAGGGACTACAATGAGCAGTTCTTC,CASSDRDYNEQFF
TRBD1,TRBJ1-5,NA,TRBV7-2,TGTGCCAGCAGCCTACCGACAGGGCTGTCTCTTCAGCCCCAGCATTTT,CASSLPTGLSLQPQHF
NA,TRBJ1-2,NA,TRBV5-4,TGTGCCAGCAGCCTGGGTCTGGTCGACTATGGCTACACCTTC,CASSLGLVDYGYTF
NA,TRBJ1-2,NA,TRBV7-2,TGTGCCAGCATCCTCGATCTGGCTAACTATGGCTACACCTTC,CASILDLANYGYTF
TRBD2,TRBJ2-5,NA,TRBV18,TGTGCCAGCTCACCAGGAGCGGGGGCCCAAGAGACCCAGTACTTC,CASSPGAGAQETQYF